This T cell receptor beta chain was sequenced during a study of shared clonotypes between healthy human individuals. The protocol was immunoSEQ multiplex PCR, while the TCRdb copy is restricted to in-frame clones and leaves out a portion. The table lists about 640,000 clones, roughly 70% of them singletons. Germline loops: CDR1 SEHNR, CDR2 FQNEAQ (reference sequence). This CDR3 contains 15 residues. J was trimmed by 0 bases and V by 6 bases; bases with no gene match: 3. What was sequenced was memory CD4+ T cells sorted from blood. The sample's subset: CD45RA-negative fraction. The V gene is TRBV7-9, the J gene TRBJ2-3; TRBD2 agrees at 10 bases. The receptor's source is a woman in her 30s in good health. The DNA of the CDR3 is TGTGCCAGCAGAATACTAGCGGGGAGCACAGATACGCAGTATTTT. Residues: CASRILAGSTDTQYF.